What follows describes a single T cell receptor beta chain. This sample was included in a study of cytomegalovirus exposure and HLA in healthy donors. 60 Vbeta and 13 Jbeta primers were used in PCR. Profiling relied on immunoSEQ multiplex PCR, and the TCRdb table lists in-frame clones only, not all of them. The sample lists 130,000 or so clones; 77% were seen once. The CDR3 sequence is 17 residues long. Trimming cost V 4 bases and J 4 bases, with 20 bases left between them. Germline V gives CDR1 SGHRS, CDR2 YFSETQ. The sample comprised PBMCs. V gene TRBV5-1 combines with J gene TRBJ1-4, with a possible D match to TRBD1 (5 bases). This receptor was identified in a man between 18 and 35 years old in good health and CMV-seropositive. CDR3 sequence reads: CASSTGFRQTLNEKLFF. The CDR3 bases are TGCGCCAGCAGCACCGGATTCAGACAGACGCTTAATGAAAAACTGTTTTTT.